The next 22 T cell receptor beta chains were all read from a single sample in a study of blood T cells in healthy people across ages. With a J-beta primer mix and a sample-barcoded 5' primer, a second PCR ran about 6 to 11 cycles. TCRdb reanalysed the 5' RACE reads using MiXCR and keeps one entry per CDR3 protein. The repertoire holds over 1,500,000 distinct CDR3 sequences, about two fifths seen once, with 23% in the top ten. The specimen was blood. Receptors were obtained from a human donor in good health.

The chain combines TRBV7-3 with TRBJ2-2, with D tentatively TRBD2 (5 bases). CDR3 length equals 16 residues. The V gene lost 2 bases and the J gene lost 0 bases, with 10 bases spanning the gap. CDR1 SGHTA and CDR2 FQGTGA come from the germline V gene. CDR3 DNA sequence: TGTGCCAGCAGCTTATTCGTAGCGTCGAACACCGGGGAGCTGTTTTTT. Residues: CASSLFVASNTGELFF. Combining the CDR3 with reference TRBV7-3 and TRBJ2-2 gives the whole variable domain GAGVSQTPSNKVTEKGKYVELRCDPISGHTALYWYRQSLGQGPEFLIYFQGTGAADDSGLPNDRFFAVRPEGSVSTLKIQRTERGDSAVYLCASSLFVASNTGELFFGEGSRLTVL.

This clonotype was counted at least ten times. The genes are TRBV5-1 and TRBJ2-3; 7 bases map to TRBD2. Germline V CDR1 and CDR2: SGHRS, YFSETQ. The CDR3 length is 14 residues. V gave up 1 base and J gave up 4 bases; unmatched junction bases: 3. CDR3 sequence reads: CASSLNAGADTQYF. In nucleotides, the CDR3 is TGCGCCAGCAGCTTGAATGCGGGGGCAGATACGCAGTATTTT.

This clonotype was found a few times. The chain couples TRBV4-2 to TRBJ2-1; TRBD2 aligns across 8 bases. V lost 3 bases and J lost 12; bases outside the gene matches: 7. The CDR3 contains 13 residues. CDR1 is LGHNA, CDR2 YNFKEQ, per germline. CDR3 DNA sequence: TGTGCCAGCAGCCAGTCGTTCGGGGGGGTGCAGTTCTTC. It translates to CASSQSFGGVQFF.

There are a few counts of this clonotype. V is TRBV7-9 and J is TRBJ2-7; no clear D gene. This CDR3 is 13 amino acids long. Germline values: CDR1 SEHNR, CDR2 FQNEAQ (reference sequence). Trimming left V 5 bases short and J 6 bases short, with 14 bases between. The CDR3, as DNA: TGTGCCAGCAGCCCTTCCCCCCTTGGCGAGCAGTACTTC. Its protein product is CASSPSPLGEQYF.

This clonotype came up a few times. V usage is TRBV28 and J usage is TRBJ1-6, with 7 bases matching TRBD1. V lost 0 bases, J lost 10 bases, and 6 bases stayed unmatched. The CDR3 covers 15 residues. Per the germline V gene, CDR1 is MDHEN and CDR2 is SYDVKM. DNA for the CDR3: TGTGCCAGCAGTTTATGGGGTCAGGGGGAATCACCCCTCCACTTT. Encoded protein: CASSLWGQGESPLHF.

The chain employs TRBV11-3 and TRBJ2-4; D call uncertain. V was cut by 3 bases and J by 1 base, with 10 bases left in between. The CDR3 contains 15 residues. Germline CDR1 SGHNT, CDR2 YENEEA. For the CDR3, the DNA is TGTGCCAGCAGCTTCCCCCCTGGGGCCAAAAACATTCAGTACTTC. Translated: CASSFPPGAKNIQYF.

The rearrangement links TRBV30 to TRBJ2-3; possibly TRBD2 for D (7 bases). V was clipped by 0 bases and J by 4 bases, with 11 bases between them. This CDR3 has 14 amino acids. The germline gives CDR1 GTSNPN, CDR2 SVGIG (reference sequence). CDR3 protein: CAWSVRGRPDTQYF. CDR3 DNA sequence: TGTGCCTGGAGTGTGCGGGGGCGCCCAGATACGCAGTATTTT.

The chain carries TRBV29-1 and TRBJ2-1; D not resolved. Trimming took off 2 bases at V and 10 bases at J, with 12 bases between the two ends. CDR1 SQVTM and CDR2 ANQGSEA come from the germline V gene. The CDR3 has 12 residues. The CDR3: CSVEMQALEQFF. CDR3 nucleotides: TGCAGCGTTGAAATGCAGGCCCTAGAGCAGTTCTTC.

This sequence joins TRBV27 and TRBJ1-2, with D perhaps TRBD1 (6 bases). V was shortened by 6 bases and J by 2 bases, with 10 bases between the two germline ends. This CDR3 is built from 13 residues. Germline CDR1 reads MNHEY; CDR2 reads SMNVEV (reference sequence). The CDR3 nucleotides are TGTGCCAGCAGCAAGGGGGTGAACTATGGCTACACCTTC. The encoded protein is CASSKGVNYGYTF.

The rearrangement uses TRBV30 and TRBJ1-5; D is uncertain. Trimming removed 1 base from V and 7 bases from J, with 11 bases in between. The CDR3 totals 13 residues. Germline values: CDR1 GTSNPN, CDR2 SVGIG (reference sequence). In nucleotides, the CDR3 is TGTGCCTGGAGTGATGGAGTGGGGCAGCCCCAGCATTTT. The encoded protein is CAWSDGVGQPQHF.

The chain employs TRBV6-2 or TRBV6-3 and TRBJ1-2; tentatively, D is TRBD1 (5 bases). Germline CDR1 and CDR2: MNHEY and SVGEGT. The CDR3 spans 12 residues. V lost 6 bases, J lost 7 bases, and 12 bases lay in between. DNA of the CDR3: TGTGCCAGCAGCCGGGACTTCTGTGGCTACACCTTC. It is translated as CASSRDFCGYTF.

This chain uses TRBV20-1 with TRBJ1-3; the D is unclear. The CDR3 runs 14 residues. Germline V gene lookup returns CDR1 DFQATT and CDR2 SNEGSKA (reference sequence). V was cut by 4 bases and J by 1 base, with 11 bases left in between. CDR3 in DNA: TGCAGTGCTATCCACCCGGGGTCTGGAAACACCATATATTTT. Residues: CSAIHPGSGNTIYF.

This sequence joins TRBV4-3 and TRBJ2-1; the D gene could be TRBD1 or TRBD2 (5 bases each). The CDR3 length is 18 residues. V lost 1 base and J 8 bases, leaving 24 bases between the germline ends. Germline CDR1 reads LGHNA; CDR2 reads YSLEER. The CDR3 here is CASSQGRVEGAWTYEQFF. As DNA, the CDR3 is TGCGCCAGCAGCCAAGGGCGGGTAGAGGGTGCTTGGACATATGAGCAGTTCTTC.

This sequence joins TRBV2 and TRBJ2-7; 7 bases agree with TRBD1. Germline values: CDR1 SNHLY, CDR2 FYNNEI. The CDR3 contains 15 residues. V gave up 6 bases and J gave up 2 bases; unmatched junction bases: 10. CDR3 region: CASRLERDSTYEQYF. CDR3 sequence (DNA): TGTGCCAGCAGACTTGAGAGGGACAGCACCTACGAGCAGTACTTC.

As concerns this clonotype: Mismatch with germline at one junction end may stem from a read error. The chain is built from TRBV5-4 and TRBJ2-7; D call uncertain. CDR1 SGHNT and CDR2 YYREEE come from the germline V gene (reference sequence). This CDR3 spans 13 amino acids. The CDR3 spells CTSSVGNSYEQYF. The CDR3 coding sequence is TGTACCAGCAGCGTGGGTAACAGTTACGAGCAGTACTTC.

J is TRBJ1-2 and V is TRBV28, with D perhaps matching TRBD1 (5 bases). The CDR3 sequence is 12 residues long. V gave up 4 bases and J gave up 8 bases, with 11 bases separating them. The germline V gene encodes CDR1 MDHEN and CDR2 SYDVKM. The CDR3 loop is CASSWGAEGYTF. DNA of the CDR3: TGTGCCAGCAGTTGGGGCGCGGAAGGCTACACCTTC.

The chain joins TRBV7-9 to TRBJ2-7; D call uncertain. V was cut by 8 bases and J by 0 bases, with 17 bases left in between. The V gene's germline CDR1 is SEHNR and CDR2 FQNEAQ (reference sequence). CDR3 size: 15 residues. The CDR3: CASSVGVKSSYEQYF. The DNA of the CDR3 is TGTGCCAGCTCGGTTGGGGTGAAAAGCTCCTACGAGCAGTACTTC. Based on the CDR3 plus reference TRBV7-9 and TRBJ2-7, the full variable domain is DTGVSQNPRHKITKRGQNVTFRCDPISEHNRLYWYRQTLGQGPEFLTYFQNEAQLEKSRLLSDRFSAERPKGSFSTLEIQRTEQGDSAMYLCASSVGVKSSYEQYFGPGTRLTVT.

J is TRBJ1-5 and V is TRBV10-3, with TRBD1 matching 7 bases. The V segment lost 11 bases and the J segment 7 bases; nucleotides outside the gene matches: 14. CDR3 length equals 14 residues. Germline CDR1 reads ENHRY; CDR2 reads SYGVKD. The CDR3 is CAVSDTGEQQPQHF. The CDR3 DNA reads as TGTGCCGTTAGCGATACAGGGGAGCAGCAGCCCCAGCATTTT.

This clonotype was seen only a few times. V and J are TRBV6-1 and TRBJ2-3; D is possibly TRBD1 or TRBD2 (5 bases each). CDR3 length: 13 amino acids. Looked up from germline, CDR1 is MNHNS and CDR2 is SASEGT. V was clipped by 8 bases and J by 3 bases, with 12 bases between them. CDR3 DNA sequence: TGTGCCAGCTTACGAGGGGAGACAGATACGCAGTATTTT. Protein product: CASLRGETDTQYF.

This chain links TRBV25-1 with TRBJ2-6, with D unresolved. This CDR3 is built from 16 residues. CDR1 and CDR2 (germline): MGHDK, SYGVNS. With 0 bases removed from V and 1 base from J, the gap between germline ends came to 7 bases. CDR3 loop: CASSEYGFSGANVLTF. The CDR3 coding sequence is TGTGCCAGCAGTGAATATGGGTTTTCTGGGGCCAACGTCCTGACTTTC.

This clonotype was seen more than once but under ten times. This sequence joins TRBV20-1 and TRBJ1-2; weak D call: TRBD1 (5 bases). Germline CDR1 and CDR2: DFQATT and SNEGSKA (reference sequence). The V gene lost 3 bases and the J gene lost 1 base, with 15 bases spanning the gap. This CDR3 is built from 15 residues. The CDR3 spells CSASSDSGFNYGYTF. The CDR3, as DNA: TGCAGTGCTAGTAGCGACAGCGGCTTTAACTATGGCTACACCTTC.

The CDR3 DNA reads TGTGCCAGCAGCTTCCGGGAGGGAGGGACAGATACGCAGTATTTT. As protein: CASSFREGGTDTQYF. The chain couples TRBV7-3 to TRBJ2-3, with TRBD2 identical over 8 bases. V was pared by 3 bases and J by 3 bases, with 5 bases of the junction left unmatched. The germline V gene has CDR1 SGHTA and CDR2 FQGTGA. The CDR3 has 15 residues. Filled out from reference TRBV7-3 and TRBJ2-3, the complete variable domain reads GAGVSQTPSNKVTEKGKYVELRCDPISGHTALYWYRQSLGQGPEFLIYFQGTGAADDSGLPNDRFFAVRPEGSVSTLKIQRTERGDSAVYLCASSFREGGTDTQYFGPGTRLTVL.